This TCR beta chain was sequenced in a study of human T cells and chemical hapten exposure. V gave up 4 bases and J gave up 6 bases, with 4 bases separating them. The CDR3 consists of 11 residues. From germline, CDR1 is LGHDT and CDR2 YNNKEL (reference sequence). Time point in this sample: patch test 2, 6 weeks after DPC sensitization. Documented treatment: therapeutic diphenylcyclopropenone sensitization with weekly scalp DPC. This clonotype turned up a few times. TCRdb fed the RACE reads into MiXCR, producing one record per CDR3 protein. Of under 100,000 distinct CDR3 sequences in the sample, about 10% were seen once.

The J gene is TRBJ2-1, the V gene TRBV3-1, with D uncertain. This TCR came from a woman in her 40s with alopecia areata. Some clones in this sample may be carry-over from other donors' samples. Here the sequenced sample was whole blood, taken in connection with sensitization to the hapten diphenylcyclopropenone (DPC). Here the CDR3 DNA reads TGTGCCAGCAGCCTGACCAATGAGCAGTTCTTC. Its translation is CASSLTNEQFF.